This T cell receptor (beta chain) comes out of a study of T cell repertoires in cytomegalovirus infection. TCRdb re-analysed the reads in MiXCR, keeping a single row per CDR3 protein. The sample carries about 260,000 distinct CDR3 sequences, roughly 9.1% recorded once. V lost 5 bases and J 4 bases, leaving 23 bases between the germline ends. Germline values: CDR1 SEHNR, CDR2 FQNEAQ (reference sequence). The CDR3 loop spans 17 amino acids. The chain joins TRBV7-9 to TRBJ1-1; tentatively, D is TRBD1 (5 bases). This TCR was sampled from a human donor in good health (CMV status not recorded). Some clones in this sample may be carry-over from other donors' samples. The sample was PBMCs. CDR3 in amino acids: CASSTPGPPSEVTEAFF. The CDR3 DNA reads as TGTGCCAGCAGCACCCCGGGACCTCCGAGCGAGGTCACTGAAGCTTTCTTT.